The entry below gives a single T cell receptor beta chain sequence along with its context. No cognate antigen has been identified for it. This entry comes from a study of CXCR3-negative and CXCR3-positive naive CD8 T cells (dated by TCRdb to the late 2010s). With respect to the entire study: In total, 120 million to 150 million TRB reads were obtained, which works out to roughly 1.5 +/- 0.3 million reads per library. Naive subsets from about 5 donors and memory cells from 3 donors were included in the TRBV-TRBJ cluster analysis. Diversity and physicochemical repertoire analyses covered 11 donors pooled from two independent experiments.

CDR1 and CDR2, looked up from the germline V gene, are SGHDT and YYEEEE. Including cysteine and phenylalanine, the CDR3 has 15 amino acids. A DNA sequence was not provided. What the research found in general, with its limitations: Naive CXCR3-negative and CXCR3-positive cells from the same donor showed similar TRBV-TRBJ usage, whereas memory cells showed distinct patterns. TRB CDR3s from CXCR3-positive naive cells showed higher hydrophobicity (lower Kidera factor 4), lower energy, and higher strength and volume indices than CXCR3-negative naive cells. Comparably high repertoire diversity was found in both naive subsets, whereas much lower repertoire diversity was found in memory CD8+ T cells. Surface CD5, linked to self-reactivity in mice, was comparable between naive subsets; TCR interaction strength was therefore also inferred from TRB CDR3 physicochemical properties. Freshly isolated PBMCs were used for most assays because CXCR3 expression went down partially after cryopreservation.

Instrument on record: NextSeq 550. The Human TCR Profiling Kit (MiLaboratory) was used to prepare UMI-labeled 5' RACE TRB cDNA libraries. The full amount of extracted RNA was used for cDNA synthesis, and the full amount of resulting cDNA was used for PCR amplification. Libraries were prepared in parallel with an identical number of PCR cycles. The original methods were these. With a requirement of at least two reads per UMI, MIGEC and MiXCR extracted about 53,000 +/- 9,400 unique UMI-labeled TRB cDNA molecules per library. Each library averaged 40,000 +/- 10,000 functional in-frame TRB CDR3 nucleotide clonotypes without stop codons. After each sample was downsampled to 5000 UMI-labeled TRB molecules, VDJtools was used to calculate diversity metrics such as normalized Shannon-Wiener and Chao1. Clonotype-size-weighted physicochemical properties of the central five CDR3 residues (interaction energy, strength, volume and Kidera factor 4) were computed in VDJtools. TCRdb reprocessed the raw reads; every CDR3 protein sequence is a single record, and DNA is not supplied. The V and J calls reflect TCRdb's pipeline rather than the authors' work. The sample table records 100,000 to 150,000 distinct CDR3 sequences. Of the sample, around 0.5% is held by the ten largest clones.

For each CD8+ T cell subset, flow sorting was done in triplicate, and roughly 330,000 cells per subset went directly into RLT lysis buffer. To exclude memory contaminants, naive CD8+ T cells were stringently defined as CD45RO-CCR7+CD27+CD95-. Peripheral blood mononuclear cells were isolated from buffy coats by standard density gradient centrifugation. Naive CXCR3-negative and CXCR3-positive CD8+ T cells were flow-sorted using a FACSAria III. Total RNA was extracted from sorted cells using an RNeasy Mini Kit. Sequencing was carried out using naive CXCR3- CD8+ T cells from blood. The sample's cell subset or site label is to be understood as: CD45RO-CCR7+CD27+CD95- naive CD8+ T cells lacking CXCR3 (TNR3-). The chain joins TRBV5-6 to TRBJ2-2. The sequence came from a human donor in good health. Some clones in this sample may be carry-over from other donors' samples. This receptor has the CDR3 CASSLGIPNTGELFF. Reference TRBV5-6 and TRBJ2-2 genes cover what lies past the CDR3, so the full variable domain is DAGVTQSPTHLIKTRGQQVTLRCSPKSGHDTVSWYQQALGQGPQFIFQYYEEEERQRGNFPDRFSGHQFPNYSSELNVNALLLGDSALYLCASSLGIPNTGELFFGEGSRLTVL.